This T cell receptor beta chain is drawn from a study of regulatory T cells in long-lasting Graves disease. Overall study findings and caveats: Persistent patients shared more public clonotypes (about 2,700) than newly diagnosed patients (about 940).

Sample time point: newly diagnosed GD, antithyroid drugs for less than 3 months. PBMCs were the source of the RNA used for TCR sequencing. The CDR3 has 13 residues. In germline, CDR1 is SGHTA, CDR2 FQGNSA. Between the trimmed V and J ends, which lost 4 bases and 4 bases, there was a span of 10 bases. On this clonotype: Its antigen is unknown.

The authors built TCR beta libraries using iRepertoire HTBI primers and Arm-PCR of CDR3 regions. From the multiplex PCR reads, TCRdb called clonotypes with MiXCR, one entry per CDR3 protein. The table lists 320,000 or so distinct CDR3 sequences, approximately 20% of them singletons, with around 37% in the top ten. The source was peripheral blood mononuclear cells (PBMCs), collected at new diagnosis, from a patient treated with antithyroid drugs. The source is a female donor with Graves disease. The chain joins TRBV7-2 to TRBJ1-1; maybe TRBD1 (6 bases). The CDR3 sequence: CASSWGGATEAFF. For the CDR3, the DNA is TGTGCCAGCAGCTGGGGGGGGGCCACTGAAGCTTTCTTT.